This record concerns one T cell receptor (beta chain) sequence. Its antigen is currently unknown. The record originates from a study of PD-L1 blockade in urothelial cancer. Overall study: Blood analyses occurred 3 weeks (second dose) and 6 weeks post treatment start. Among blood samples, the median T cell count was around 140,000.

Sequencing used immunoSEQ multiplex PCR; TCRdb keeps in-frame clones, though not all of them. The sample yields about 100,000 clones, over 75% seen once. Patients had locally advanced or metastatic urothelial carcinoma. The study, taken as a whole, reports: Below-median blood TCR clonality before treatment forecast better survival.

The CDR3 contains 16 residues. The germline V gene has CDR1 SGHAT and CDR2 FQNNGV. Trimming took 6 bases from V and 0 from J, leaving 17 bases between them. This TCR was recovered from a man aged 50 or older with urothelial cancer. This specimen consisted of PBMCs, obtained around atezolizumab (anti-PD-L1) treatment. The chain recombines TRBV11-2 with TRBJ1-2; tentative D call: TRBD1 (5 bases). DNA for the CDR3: TGTGCCAGCAGACCCCCGGGCAGGGTAGCTAACTATGGCTACACCTTC. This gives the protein CASRPPGRVANYGYTF.